This T cell receptor (beta chain) was found in a study of T cell repertoires in cytomegalovirus infection. Remarks on this clonotype: Its target is not known.

TCRdb independently ran MiXCR on the reads; one entry per CDR3 protein. The repertoire consists of fewer than 950,000 distinct CDR3 sequences, with around a third occurring once and the leading ten covering roughly 12%. The study, taken as a whole, reports: Predominance within the ex vivo response was attributable to HLA-C-restricted CMV-specific TCR beta clonotypes.

The sample in question was cultured CD8+ T cells from PBMCs, obtained from culture after CMV antigen stimulation. The origin of this receptor is a human donor in good health (CMV status not recorded). Some clones in this sample may be carry-over from other donors' samples.

CDR3 coding DNA: TGTGCCAGCAGCCCTAAACCCCGACAACGAGGTCAAGAGACCCAGTACTTC. Amino acid sequence: CASSPKPRQRGQETQYF. The rearrangement uses TRBV3-1 and TRBJ2-5; D gene unclear. Trimming pared 4 bases from V and 2 bases from J, leaving 20 bases between. This CDR3 spans 17 amino acids. Germline CDR1 LGHDT, CDR2 YNNKEL (reference sequence).